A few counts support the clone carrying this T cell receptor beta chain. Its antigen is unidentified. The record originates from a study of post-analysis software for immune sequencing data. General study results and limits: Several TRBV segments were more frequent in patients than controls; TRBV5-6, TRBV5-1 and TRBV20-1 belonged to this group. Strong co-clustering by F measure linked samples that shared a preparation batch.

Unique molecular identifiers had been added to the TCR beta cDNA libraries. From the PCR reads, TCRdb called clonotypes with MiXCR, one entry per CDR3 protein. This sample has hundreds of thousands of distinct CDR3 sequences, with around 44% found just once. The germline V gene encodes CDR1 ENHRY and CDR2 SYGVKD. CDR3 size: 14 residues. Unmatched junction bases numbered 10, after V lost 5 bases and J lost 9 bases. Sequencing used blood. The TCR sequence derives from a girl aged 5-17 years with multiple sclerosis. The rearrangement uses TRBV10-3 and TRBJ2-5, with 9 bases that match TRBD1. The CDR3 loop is CAISLGTGSGAQYF. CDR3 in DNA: TGTGCCATCAGTTTGGGGACAGGGTCGGGGGCCCAGTACTTC.